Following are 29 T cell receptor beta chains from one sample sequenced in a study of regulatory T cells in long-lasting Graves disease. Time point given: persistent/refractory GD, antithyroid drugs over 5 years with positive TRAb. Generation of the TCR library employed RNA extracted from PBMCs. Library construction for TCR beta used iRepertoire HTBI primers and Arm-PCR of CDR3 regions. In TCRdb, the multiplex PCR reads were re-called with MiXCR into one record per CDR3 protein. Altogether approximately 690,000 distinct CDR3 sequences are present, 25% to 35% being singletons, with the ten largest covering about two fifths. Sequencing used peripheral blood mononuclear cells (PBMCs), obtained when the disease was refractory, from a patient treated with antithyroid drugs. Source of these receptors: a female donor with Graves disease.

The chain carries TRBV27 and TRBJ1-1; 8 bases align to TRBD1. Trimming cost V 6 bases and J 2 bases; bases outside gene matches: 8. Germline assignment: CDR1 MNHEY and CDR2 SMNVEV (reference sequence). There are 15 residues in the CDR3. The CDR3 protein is CASSRNDRGNTEAFF. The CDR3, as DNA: TGTGCCAGCAGCCGAAATGACAGGGGAAACACTGAAGCTTTCTTT.

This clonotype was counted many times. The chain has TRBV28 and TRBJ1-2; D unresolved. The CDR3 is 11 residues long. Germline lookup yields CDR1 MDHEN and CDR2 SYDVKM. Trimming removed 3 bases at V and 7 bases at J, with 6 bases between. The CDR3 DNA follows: TGTGCCAGCAGTTTTAGGTTTGGCTACACCTTC. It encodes CASSFRFGYTF.

The CDR3 bases are TGCAGCGTTGATAGGCTAGCGGGCGAGACCCAGTACTTC. Translating it yields CSVDRLAGETQYF. The rearrangement joins TRBV29-1 to TRBJ2-5; 8 positions match TRBD2. V lost 3 bases, J lost 5 bases, and 5 bases stayed unmatched. This CDR3 is built from 13 residues. Germline V gene sequence: CDR1 SQVTM, CDR2 ANQGSEA. Full variable domain (rest looked up from reference TRBV29-1 and TRBJ2-5): SAVISQKPSRDICQRGTSLTIQCQVDSQVTMMFWYRQQPGQSLTLIATANQGSEATYESGFVIDKFPISRPNLTFSTLTVSNMSPEDSSIYLCSVDRLAGETQYFGPGTRLLVL.

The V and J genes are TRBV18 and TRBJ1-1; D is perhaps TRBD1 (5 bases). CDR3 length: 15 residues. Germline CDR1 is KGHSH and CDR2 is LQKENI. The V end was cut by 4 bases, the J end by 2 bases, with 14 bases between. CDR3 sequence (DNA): TGTGCCAGCTCACAGACAGACACTTTCAACACTGAAGCTTTCTTT. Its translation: CASSQTDTFNTEAFF. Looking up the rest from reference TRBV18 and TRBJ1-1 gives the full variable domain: NAGVMQNPRHLVRRRGQEARLRCSPMKGHSHVYWYRQLPEEGLKFMVYLQKENIIDESGMPKERFSAEFPKEGPSILRIQQVVRGDSAAYFCASSQTDTFNTEAFFGQGTRLTVV.

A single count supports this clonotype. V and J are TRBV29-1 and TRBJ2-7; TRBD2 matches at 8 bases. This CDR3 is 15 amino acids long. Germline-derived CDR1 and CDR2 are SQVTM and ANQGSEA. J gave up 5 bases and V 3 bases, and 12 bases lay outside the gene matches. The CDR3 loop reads CSVEDGTSGAHEQYF. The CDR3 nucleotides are TGCAGCGTTGAGGATGGCACTAGCGGAGCCCACGAGCAGTACTTC.

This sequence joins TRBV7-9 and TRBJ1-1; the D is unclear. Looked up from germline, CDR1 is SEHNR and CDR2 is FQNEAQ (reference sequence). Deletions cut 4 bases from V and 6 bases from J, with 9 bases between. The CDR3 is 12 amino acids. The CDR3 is CASSSAIPEAFF. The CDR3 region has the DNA TGTGCCAGCAGCTCGGCCATTCCTGAAGCTTTCTTT.

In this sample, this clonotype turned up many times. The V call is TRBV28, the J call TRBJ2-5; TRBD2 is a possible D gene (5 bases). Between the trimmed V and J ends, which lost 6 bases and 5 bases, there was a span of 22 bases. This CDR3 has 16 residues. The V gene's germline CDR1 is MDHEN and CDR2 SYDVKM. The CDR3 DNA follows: TGTGCCAGCAGCCCCACCCGGGGTGCGGGCCGGGAGACCCAGTACTTC. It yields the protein CASSPTRGAGRETQYF. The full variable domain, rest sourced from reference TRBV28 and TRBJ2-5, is DVKVTQSSRYLVKRTGEKVFLECVQDMDHENMFWYRQDPGLGLRLIYFSYDVKMKEKGDIPEGYSVSREKKERFSLILESASTNQTSMYLCASSPTRGAGRETQYFGPGTRLLVL.

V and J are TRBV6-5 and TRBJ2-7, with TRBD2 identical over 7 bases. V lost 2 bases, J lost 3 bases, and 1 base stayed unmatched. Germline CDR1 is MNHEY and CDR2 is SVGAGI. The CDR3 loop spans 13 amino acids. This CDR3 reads CASSYGLDYEQYF. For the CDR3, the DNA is TGTGCCAGCAGTTACGGACTAGACTACGAGCAGTACTTC.

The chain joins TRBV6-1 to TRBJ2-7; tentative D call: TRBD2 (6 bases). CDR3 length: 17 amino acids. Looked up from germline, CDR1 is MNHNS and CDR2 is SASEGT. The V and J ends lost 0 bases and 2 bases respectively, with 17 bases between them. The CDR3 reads CASSEAITRGGPYEQYF. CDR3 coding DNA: TGTGCCAGCAGTGAAGCAATAACCCGTGGAGGGCCCTACGAGCAGTACTTC.

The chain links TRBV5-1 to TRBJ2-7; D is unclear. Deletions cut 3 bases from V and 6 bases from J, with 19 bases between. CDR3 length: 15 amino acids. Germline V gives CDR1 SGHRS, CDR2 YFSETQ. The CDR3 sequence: CASSWTRPLKSEQYF. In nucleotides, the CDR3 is TGCGCCAGCAGCTGGACGAGGCCACTAAAGTCCGAGCAGTACTTC. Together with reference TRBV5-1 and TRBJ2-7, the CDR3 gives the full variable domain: KAGVTQTPRYLIKTRGQQVTLSCSPISGHRSVSWYQQTPGQGLQFLFEYFSETQRNKGNFPGRFSGRQFSNSRSEMNVSTLELGDSALYLCASSWTRPLKSEQYFGPGTRLTVT.

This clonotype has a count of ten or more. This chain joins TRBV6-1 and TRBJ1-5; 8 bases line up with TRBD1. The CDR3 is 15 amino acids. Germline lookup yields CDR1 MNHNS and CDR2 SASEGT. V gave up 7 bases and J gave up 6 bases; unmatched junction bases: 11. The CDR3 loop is CASTRDRGHGQPQHF. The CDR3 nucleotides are TGTGCCAGCACCCGAGACAGGGGACATGGTCAGCCCCAGCATTTT.

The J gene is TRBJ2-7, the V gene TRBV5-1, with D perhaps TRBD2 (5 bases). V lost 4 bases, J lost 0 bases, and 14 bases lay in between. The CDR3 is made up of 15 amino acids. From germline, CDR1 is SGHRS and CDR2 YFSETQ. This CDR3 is CASSRAAGNSYEQYF. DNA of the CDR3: TGCGCCAGCAGCCGGGCCGCGGGCAACTCCTACGAGCAGTACTTC.

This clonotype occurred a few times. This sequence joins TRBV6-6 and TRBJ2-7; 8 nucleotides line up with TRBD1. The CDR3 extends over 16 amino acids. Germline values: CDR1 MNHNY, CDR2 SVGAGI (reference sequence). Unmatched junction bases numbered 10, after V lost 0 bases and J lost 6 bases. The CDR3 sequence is CASSYSVGAGQGEQYF. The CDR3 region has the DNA TGTGCCAGCAGTTACTCGGTCGGGGCAGGACAGGGCGAGCAGTACTTC.

The CDR3 region is CASSRRGVRNTEAFF. CDR3 DNA sequence: TGTGCCAGCAGCCGGAGAGGTGTTAGGAACACTGAAGCTTTCTTT. This chain joins TRBV11-2 and TRBJ1-1, with D uncertain. The CDR3 sequence is 15 residues long. Looked up from germline, CDR1 is SGHAT and CDR2 is FQNNGV. V lost 5 bases and J lost 1, with 14 bases in between.

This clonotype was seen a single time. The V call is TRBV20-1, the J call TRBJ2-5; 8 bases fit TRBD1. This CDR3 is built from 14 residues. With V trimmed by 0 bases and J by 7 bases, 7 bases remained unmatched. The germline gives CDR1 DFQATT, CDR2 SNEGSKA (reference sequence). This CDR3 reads CSARDPRGTGTQYF. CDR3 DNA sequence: TGCAGTGCTAGAGATCCGAGGGGGACAGGGACCCAGTACTTC.

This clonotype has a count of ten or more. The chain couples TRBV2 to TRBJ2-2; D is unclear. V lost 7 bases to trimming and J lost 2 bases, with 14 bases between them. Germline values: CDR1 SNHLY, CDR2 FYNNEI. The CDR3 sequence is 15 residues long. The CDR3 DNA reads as TGTGCCAGCAAAGTCGAGGTGGTAAACACCGGGGAGCTGTTTTTT. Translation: CASKVEVVNTGELFF.

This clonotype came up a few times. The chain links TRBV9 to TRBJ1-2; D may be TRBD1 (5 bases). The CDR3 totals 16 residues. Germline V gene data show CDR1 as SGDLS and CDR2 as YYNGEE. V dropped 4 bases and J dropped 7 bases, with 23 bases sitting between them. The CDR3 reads CASSLTPGLSGRGYTF. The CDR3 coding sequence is TGTGCCAGCAGCCTGACCCCGGGACTGTCAGGACGTGGCTACACCTTC. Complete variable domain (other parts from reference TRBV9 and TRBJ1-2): DSGVTQTPKHLITATGQRVTLRCSPRSGDLSVYWYQQSLDQGLQFLIQYYNGEERAKGNILERFSAQQFPDLHSELNLSSLELGDSALYFCASSLTPGLSGRGYTFGSGTRLTVV.

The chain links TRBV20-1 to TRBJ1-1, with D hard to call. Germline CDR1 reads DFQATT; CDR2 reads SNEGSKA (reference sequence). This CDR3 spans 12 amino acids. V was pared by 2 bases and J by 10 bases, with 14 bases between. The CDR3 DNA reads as TGCAGTGCTAGAAGCCCAGGTGGGATAGCTTTCTTT. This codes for CSARSPGGIAFF.

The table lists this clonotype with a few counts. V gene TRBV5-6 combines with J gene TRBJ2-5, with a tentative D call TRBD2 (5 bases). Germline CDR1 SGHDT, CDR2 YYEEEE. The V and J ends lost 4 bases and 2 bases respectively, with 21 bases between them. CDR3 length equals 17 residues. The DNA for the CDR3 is TGTGCCAGCAGCCCCCACTTGACGGTGACTAATCAAGAGACCCAGTACTTC. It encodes CASSPHLTVTNQETQYF.

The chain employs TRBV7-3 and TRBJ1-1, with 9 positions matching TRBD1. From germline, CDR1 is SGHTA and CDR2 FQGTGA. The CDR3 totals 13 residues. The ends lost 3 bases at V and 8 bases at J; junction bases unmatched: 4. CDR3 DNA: TGTGCCAGCAGCTTCGATGGGACAGGGGAAGCTTTCTTT. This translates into CASSFDGTGEAFF.

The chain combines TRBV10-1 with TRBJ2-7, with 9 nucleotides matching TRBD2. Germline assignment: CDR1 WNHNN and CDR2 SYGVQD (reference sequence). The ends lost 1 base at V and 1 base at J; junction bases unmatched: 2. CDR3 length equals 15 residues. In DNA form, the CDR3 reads TGCGCCAGCAGTGAGTGGCTAGCGGGATCCTACGAGCAGTACTTC. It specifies CASSEWLAGSYEQYF.

The CDR3 sequence: CASSPYQGGPMHGYTF. The CDR3 DNA is TGCGCCAGCAGCCCGTACCAGGGGGGCCCTATGCATGGCTACACCTTC. The chain is built from TRBV5-1 and TRBJ1-2, with TRBD1 matching 7 bases. Trimming removed 4 bases from V and 6 bases from J; junction bases left unmatched: 15. The CDR3 sequence is 16 residues long. CDR1 and CDR2 (germline): SGHRS, YFSETQ.

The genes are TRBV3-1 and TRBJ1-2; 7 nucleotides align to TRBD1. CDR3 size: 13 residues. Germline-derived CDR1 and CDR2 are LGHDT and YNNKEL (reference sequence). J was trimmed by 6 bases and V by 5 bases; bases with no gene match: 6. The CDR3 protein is CASSSSGGDGYTF. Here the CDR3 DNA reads TGTGCCAGCAGCTCATCAGGGGGGGATGGCTACACCTTC.

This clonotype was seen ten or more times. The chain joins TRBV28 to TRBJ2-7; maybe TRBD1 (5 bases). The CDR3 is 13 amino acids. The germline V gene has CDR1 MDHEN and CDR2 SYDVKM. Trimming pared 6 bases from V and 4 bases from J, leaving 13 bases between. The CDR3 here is CASRPGHLYEQYF. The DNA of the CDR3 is TGTGCCAGCAGGCCCGGACACTTATACGAGCAGTACTTC.

In nucleotides, the CDR3 is TGCAGCGTTCTCGGACAGGGGGGGTTTCGCACTGAAGCTTTCTTT. This gives the protein CSVLGQGGFRTEAFF. The J gene is TRBJ1-1, the V gene TRBV29-1; 10 positions match TRBD1. The length of the CDR3 is 15 residues. CDR1 SQVTM and CDR2 ANQGSEA come from the germline V gene. V was pared by 5 bases and J by 4 bases, with 10 bases of the junction left unmatched. The variable domain in full, completed from reference TRBV29-1 and TRBJ1-1, reads SAVISQKPSRDICQRGTSLTIQCQVDSQVTMMFWYRQQPGQSLTLIATANQGSEATYESGFVIDKFPISRPNLTFSTLTVSNMSPEDSSIYLCSVLGQGGFRTEAFFGQGTRLTVV.

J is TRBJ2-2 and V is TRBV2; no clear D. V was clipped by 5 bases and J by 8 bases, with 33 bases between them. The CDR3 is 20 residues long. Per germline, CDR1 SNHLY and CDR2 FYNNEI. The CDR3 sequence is CASSKPHCSQEPTGIGELFF. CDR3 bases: TGTGCCAGCAGTAAACCTCACTGTTCTCAGGAGCCGACCGGTATAGGGGAGCTGTTTTTT. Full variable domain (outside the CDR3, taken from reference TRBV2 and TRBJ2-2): EPEVTQTPSHQVTQMGQEVILRCVPISNHLYFYWYRQILGQKVEFLVSFYNNEISEKSEIFDDQFSVERPDGSNFTLKIRSTKLEDSAMYFCASSKPHCSQEPTGIGELFFGEGSRLTVL.

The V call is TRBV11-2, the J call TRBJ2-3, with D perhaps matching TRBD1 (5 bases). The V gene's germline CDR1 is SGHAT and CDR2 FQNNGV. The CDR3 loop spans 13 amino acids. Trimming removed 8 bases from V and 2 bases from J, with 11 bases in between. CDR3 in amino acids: CASQGLYTDTQYF. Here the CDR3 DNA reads TGTGCCAGCCAGGGTTTATACACAGATACGCAGTATTTT.

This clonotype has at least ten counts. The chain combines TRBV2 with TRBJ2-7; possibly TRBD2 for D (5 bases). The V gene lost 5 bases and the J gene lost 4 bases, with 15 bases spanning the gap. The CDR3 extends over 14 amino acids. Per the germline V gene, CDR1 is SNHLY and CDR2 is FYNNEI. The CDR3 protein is CASSRTDGKYEQYF. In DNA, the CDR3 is TGTGCCAGCAGTCGAACGGACGGGAAATACGAGCAGTACTTC.

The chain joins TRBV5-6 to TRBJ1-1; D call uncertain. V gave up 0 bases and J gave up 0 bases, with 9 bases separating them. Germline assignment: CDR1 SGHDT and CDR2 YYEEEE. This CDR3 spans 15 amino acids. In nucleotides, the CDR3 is TGTGCCAGCAGCTTGGACCTGGGCATGAACACTGAAGCTTTCTTT. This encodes CASSLDLGMNTEAFF.